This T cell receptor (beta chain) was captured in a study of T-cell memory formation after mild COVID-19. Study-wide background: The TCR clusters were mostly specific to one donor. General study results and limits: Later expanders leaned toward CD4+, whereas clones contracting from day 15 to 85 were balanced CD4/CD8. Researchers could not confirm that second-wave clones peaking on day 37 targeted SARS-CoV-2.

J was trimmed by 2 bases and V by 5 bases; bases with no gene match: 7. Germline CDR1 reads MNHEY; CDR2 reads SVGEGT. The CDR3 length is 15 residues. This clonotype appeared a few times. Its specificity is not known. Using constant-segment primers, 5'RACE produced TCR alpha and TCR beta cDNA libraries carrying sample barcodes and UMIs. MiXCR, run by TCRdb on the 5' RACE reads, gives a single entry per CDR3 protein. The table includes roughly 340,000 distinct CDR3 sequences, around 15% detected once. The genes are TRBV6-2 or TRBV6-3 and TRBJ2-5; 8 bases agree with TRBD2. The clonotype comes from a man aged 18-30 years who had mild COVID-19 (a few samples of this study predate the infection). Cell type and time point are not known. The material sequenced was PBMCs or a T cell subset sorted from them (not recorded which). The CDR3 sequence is CASSRTGLGQETQYF. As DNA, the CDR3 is TGTGCCAGCAGTCGTACGGGACTAGGACAAGAGACCCAGTACTTC.